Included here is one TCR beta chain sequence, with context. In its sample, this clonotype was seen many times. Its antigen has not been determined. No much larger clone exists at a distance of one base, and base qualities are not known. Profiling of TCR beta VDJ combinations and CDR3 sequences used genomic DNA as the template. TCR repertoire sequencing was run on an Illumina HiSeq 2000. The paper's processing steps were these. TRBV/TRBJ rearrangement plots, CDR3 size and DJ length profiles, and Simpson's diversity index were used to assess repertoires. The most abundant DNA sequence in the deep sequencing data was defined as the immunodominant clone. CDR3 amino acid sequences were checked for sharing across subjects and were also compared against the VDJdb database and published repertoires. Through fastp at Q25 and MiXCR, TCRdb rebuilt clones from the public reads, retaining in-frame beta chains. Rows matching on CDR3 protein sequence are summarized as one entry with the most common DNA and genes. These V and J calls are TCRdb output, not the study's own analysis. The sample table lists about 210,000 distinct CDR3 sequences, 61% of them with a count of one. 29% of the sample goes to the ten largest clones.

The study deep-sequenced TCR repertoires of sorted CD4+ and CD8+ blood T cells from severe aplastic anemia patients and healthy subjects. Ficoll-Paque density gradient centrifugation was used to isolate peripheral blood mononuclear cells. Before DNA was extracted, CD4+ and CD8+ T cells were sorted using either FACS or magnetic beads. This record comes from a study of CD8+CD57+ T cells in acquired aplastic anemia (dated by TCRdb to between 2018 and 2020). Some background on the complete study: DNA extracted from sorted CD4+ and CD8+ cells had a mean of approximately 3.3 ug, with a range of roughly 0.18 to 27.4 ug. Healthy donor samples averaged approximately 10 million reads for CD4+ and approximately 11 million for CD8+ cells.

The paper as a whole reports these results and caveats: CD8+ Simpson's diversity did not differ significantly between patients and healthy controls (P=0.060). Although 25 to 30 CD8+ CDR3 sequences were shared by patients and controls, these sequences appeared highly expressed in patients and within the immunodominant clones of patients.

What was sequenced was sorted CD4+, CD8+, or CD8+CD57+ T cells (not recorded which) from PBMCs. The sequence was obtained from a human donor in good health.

The CDR3 corresponds to CASSQDRTGMYTEAFF. The base sequence is TGCGCCAGCAGCCAAGATCGAACAGGGATGTACACTGAAGCTTTCTTT. The rearrangement combines TRBV4-1 with TRBJ1-1, and possibly TRBD1, on 6 matching bases. As encoded in the germline V gene, CDR1 is MGHRA while CDR2 is YSYEKL. Its CDR3 holds 16 amino acids, cysteine through phenylalanine. The kept DNA is CDR3 alone, 48 bases in frame from the first base. The V end loses 0 bases and the J end loses 3 bases, and a stretch of 14 bases separates them.